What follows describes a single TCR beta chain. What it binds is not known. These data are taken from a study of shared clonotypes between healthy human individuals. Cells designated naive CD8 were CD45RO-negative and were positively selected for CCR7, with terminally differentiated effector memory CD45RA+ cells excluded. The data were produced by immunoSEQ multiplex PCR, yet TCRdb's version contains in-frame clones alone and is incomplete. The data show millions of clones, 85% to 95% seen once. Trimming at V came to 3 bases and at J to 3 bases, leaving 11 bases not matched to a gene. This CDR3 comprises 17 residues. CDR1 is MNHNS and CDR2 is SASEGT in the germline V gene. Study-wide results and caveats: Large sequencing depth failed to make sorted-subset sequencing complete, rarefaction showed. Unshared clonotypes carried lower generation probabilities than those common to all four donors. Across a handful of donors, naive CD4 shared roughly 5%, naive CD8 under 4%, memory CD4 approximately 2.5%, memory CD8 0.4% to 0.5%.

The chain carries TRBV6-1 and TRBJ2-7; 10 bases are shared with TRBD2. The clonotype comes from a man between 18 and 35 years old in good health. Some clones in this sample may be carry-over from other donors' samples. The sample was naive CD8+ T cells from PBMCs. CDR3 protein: CASSERLGLAGVYEQYF. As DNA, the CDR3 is TGTGCCAGCAGTGAGCGTTTGGGGCTAGCGGGAGTCTACGAGCAGTACTTC.